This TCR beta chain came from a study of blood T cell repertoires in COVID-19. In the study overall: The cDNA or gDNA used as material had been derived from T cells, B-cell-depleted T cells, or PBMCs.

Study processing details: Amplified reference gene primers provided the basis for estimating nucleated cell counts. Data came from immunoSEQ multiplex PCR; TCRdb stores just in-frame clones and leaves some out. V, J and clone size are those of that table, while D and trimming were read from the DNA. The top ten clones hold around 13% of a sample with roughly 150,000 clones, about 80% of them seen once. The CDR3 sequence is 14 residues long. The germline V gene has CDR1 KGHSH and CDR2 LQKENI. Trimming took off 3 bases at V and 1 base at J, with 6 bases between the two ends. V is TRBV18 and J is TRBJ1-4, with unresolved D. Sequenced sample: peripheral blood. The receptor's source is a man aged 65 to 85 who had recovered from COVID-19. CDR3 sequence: CASSPAVTNEKLFF. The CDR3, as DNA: TGTGCCAGCTCACCCGCAGTAACTAATGAAAAACTGTTTTTT.